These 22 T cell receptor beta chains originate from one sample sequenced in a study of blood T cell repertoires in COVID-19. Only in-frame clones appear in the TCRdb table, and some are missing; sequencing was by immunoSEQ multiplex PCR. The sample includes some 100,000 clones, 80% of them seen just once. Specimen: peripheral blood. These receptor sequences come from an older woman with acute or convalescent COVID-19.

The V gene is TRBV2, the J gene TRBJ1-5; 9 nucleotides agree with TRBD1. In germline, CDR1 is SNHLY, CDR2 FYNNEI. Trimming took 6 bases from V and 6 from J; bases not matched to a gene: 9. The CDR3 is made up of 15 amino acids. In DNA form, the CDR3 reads TGTGCCAGCAGGGAAACAGGGGGCTCACCTCAGCCCCAGCATTTT. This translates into CASRETGGSPQPQHF.

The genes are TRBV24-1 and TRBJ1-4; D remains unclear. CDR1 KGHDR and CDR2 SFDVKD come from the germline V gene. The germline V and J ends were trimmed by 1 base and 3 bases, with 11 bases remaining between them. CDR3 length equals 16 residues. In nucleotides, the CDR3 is TGTGCCACCAGTGATTTTAACCCTACCTCTAATGAAAAACTGTTTTTT. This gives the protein CATSDFNPTSNEKLFF.

The DNA of the CDR3 is TGTGCCAGCAGCGCGGCGGGGGTGGGTGAAGCTTTCTTT. It yields the protein CASSAAGVGEAFF. The rearrangement links TRBV11-2 to TRBJ1-1; D is possibly TRBD1 (5 bases). The CDR3 is made up of 13 amino acids. The germline V and J ends were trimmed by 5 bases and 7 bases, with 14 bases remaining between them. Germline values: CDR1 SGHAT, CDR2 FQNNGV.

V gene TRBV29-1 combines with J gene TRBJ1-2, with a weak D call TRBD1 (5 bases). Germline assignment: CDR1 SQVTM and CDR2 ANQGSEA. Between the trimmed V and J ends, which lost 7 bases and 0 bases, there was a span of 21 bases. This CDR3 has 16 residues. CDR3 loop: CSGRARGRDPNYGYTF. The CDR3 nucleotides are TGCAGCGGGAGGGCAAGGGGACGGGATCCTAACTATGGCTACACCTTC.

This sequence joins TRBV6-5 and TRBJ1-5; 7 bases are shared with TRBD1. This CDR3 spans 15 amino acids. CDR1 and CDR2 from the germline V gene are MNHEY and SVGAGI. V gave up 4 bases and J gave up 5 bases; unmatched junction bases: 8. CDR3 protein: CASSSRQGVHQPQHF. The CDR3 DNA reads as TGTGCCAGCAGTTCTCGACAGGGTGTTCATCAGCCCCAGCATTTT.

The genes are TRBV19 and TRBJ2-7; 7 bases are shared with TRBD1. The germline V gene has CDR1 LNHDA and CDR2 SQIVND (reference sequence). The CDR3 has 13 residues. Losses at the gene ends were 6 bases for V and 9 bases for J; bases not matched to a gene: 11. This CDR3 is CASSSTGRERQYF. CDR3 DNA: TGTGCCAGTAGCTCGACAGGGCGAGAAAGGCAGTACTTC.

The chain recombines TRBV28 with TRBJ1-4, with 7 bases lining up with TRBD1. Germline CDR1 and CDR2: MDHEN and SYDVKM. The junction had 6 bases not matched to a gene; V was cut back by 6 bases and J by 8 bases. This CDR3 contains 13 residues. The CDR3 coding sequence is TGTGCCAGCAGCTTGGGACAGAGCGAAAAACTGTTTTTT. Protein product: CASSLGQSEKLFF.

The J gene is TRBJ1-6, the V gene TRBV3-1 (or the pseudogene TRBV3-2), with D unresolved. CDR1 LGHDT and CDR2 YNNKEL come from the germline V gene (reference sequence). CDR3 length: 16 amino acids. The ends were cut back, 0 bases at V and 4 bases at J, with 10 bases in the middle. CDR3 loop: CASSQDTTGYNSPLHF. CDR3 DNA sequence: TGTGCCAGCAGCCAAGATACAACGGGGTATAATTCACCCCTCCACTTT.

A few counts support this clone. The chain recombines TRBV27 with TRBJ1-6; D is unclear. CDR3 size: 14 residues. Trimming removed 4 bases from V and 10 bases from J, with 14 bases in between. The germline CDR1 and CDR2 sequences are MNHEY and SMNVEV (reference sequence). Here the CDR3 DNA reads TGTGCCAGCAGTTCCGTAGCCTCGGAGTCACCCCTCCACTTT. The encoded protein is CASSSVASESPLHF.

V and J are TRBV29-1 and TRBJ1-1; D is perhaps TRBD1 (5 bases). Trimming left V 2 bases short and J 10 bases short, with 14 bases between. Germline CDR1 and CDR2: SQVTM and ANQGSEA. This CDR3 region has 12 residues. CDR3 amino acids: CSVEPSWGRAFF. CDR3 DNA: TGCAGCGTTGAACCGTCCTGGGGCAGAGCTTTCTTT.

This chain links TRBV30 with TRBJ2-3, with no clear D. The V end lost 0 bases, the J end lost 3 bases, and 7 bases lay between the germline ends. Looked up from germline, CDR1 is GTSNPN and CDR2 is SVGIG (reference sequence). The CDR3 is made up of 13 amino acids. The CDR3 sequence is CAWSVLATDTQYF. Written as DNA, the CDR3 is TGTGCCTGGAGTGTACTTGCTACAGATACGCAGTATTTT.

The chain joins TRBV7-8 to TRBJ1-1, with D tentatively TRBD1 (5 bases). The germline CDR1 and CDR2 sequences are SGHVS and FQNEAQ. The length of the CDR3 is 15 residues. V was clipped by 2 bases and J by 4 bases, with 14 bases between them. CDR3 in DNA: TGTGCCAGCAGCTTATCCCCAGGGATGACCACTGAAGCTTTCTTT. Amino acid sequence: CASSLSPGMTTEAFF.

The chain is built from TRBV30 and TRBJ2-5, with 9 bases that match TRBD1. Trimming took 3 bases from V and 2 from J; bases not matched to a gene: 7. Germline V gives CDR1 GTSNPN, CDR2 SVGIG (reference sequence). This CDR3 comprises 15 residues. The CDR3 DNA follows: TGTGCCTGGAGCCTGACAGGGGGAGCTCAAGAGACCCAGTACTTC. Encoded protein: CAWSLTGGAQETQYF.

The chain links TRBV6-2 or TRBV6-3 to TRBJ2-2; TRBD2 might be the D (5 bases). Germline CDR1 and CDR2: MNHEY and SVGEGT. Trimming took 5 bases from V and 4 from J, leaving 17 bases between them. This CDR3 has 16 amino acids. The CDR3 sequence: CASSPGLVFGTGELFF. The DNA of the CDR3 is TGTGCCAGCAGTCCCGGACTCGTGTTTGGCACCGGGGAGCTGTTTTTT.

CDR3 in amino acids: CASSLDREGYTF. In nucleotides, the CDR3 is TGCGCCAGCAGCTTGGATAGGGAGGGCTACACCTTC. The rearrangement joins TRBV5-1 to TRBJ1-2; D not certain. This CDR3 spans 12 amino acids. Trimming removed 0 bases from V and 8 bases from J, with 8 bases in between. Per germline, CDR1 SGHRS and CDR2 YFSETQ.

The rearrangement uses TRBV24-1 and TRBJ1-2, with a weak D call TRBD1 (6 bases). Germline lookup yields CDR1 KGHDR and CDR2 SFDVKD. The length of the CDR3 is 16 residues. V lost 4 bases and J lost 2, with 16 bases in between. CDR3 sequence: CATSDSLGTRNYGYTF. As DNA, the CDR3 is TGTGCCACCAGTGACTCCTTAGGGACACGCAACTATGGCTACACCTTC.

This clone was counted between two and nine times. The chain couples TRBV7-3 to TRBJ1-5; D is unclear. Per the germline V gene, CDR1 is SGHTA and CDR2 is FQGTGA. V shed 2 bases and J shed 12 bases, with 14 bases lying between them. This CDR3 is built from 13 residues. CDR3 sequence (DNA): TGTGCCAGCAGCTTAGATACTGGCGGATTCCAGCATTTT. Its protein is CASSLDTGGFQHF. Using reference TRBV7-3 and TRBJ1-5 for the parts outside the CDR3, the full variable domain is GAGVSQTPSNKVTEKGKYVELRCDPISGHTALYWYRQSLGQGPEFLIYFQGTGAADDSGLPNDRFFAVRPEGSVSTLKIQRTERGDSAVYLCASSLDTGGFQHFGDGTRLSIL.

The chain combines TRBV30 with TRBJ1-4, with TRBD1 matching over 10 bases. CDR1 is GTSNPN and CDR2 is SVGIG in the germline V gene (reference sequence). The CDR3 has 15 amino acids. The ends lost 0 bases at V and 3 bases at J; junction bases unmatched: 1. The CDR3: CAWSVGQGSNEKLFF. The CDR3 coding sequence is TGTGCCTGGAGTGTGGGACAGGGGTCTAATGAAAAACTGTTTTTT.

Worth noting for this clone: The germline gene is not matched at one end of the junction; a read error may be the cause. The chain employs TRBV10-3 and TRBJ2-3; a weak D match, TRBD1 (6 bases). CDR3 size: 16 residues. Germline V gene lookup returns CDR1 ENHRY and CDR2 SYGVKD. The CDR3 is CAISERIGWDTNTQYF. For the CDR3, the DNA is TGTGCCATCAGTGAGCGGATCGGGTGGGACACAAATACGCAGTATTTT.

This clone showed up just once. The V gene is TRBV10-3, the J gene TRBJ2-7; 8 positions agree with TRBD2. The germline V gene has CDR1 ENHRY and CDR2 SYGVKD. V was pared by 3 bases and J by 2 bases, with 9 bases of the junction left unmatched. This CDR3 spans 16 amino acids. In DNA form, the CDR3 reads TGTGCCATCAGTGATGGGGTGAGCGGGGGAACCTACGAGCAGTACGTC. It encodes CAISDGVSGGTYEQYV.

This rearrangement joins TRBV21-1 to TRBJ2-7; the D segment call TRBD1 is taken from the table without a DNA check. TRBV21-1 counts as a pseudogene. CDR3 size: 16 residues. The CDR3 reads CASSTTGTHSSYEQYV. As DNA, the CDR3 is TGTGCCAGCAGCACCACAGGGACGCATAGCTCCTACGAGCAGTACGTC.

CDR3 DNA sequence: TGCGCCAGCAGCTTAGGGACTGGAGGTGTGAACACCATATATTTT. Translation: CASSLGTGGVNTIYF. J is TRBJ1-3 and V is TRBV5-1, with a tentative D call TRBD1 (5 bases). The CDR3 has 15 residues. In germline, CDR1 is SGHRS, CDR2 YFSETQ. With 2 bases removed from V and 7 bases from J, the gap between germline ends came to 16 bases.